The 25 T cell receptor beta chains below all came from one sample that was sequenced in a study of blood T cell repertoires in COVID-19. Method: immunoSEQ multiplex PCR; TCRdb's copy keeps in-frame clones and lacks some. The sample includes some 39,000 clones, about 77% seen only once; the top ten take 27%. The specimen sequenced was peripheral blood. Receptors were obtained from an elderly man with acute or convalescent COVID-19.

This chain links TRBV10-1 with TRBJ2-3; 10 bases are shared with TRBD2. Trimming took 4 bases from V and 5 from J; bases not matched to a gene: 3. The CDR3 has 14 amino acids. Germline loops: CDR1 WNHNN, CDR2 SYGVQD (reference sequence). The CDR3 protein is CASSAIAGGDTQYF. DNA of the CDR3: TGCGCCAGCAGTGCAATAGCGGGAGGAGATACGCAGTATTTT.

This sequence joins TRBV6-2 or TRBV6-3 and TRBJ1-1, with 9 bases fitting TRBD1. Germline V gene lookup returns CDR1 MNHEY and CDR2 SVGEGT. The CDR3 length is 14 residues. Germline trimming cut 4 bases from V and 5 bases from J; bases unmatched to any gene: 5. The CDR3 loop reads CASSSTGGFTEAFF. The DNA for the CDR3 is TGTGCCAGCAGTTCGACAGGGGGATTTACTGAAGCTTTCTTT.

V gene TRBV27 combines with J gene TRBJ2-1, with 7 nucleotides matching TRBD2. Germline-derived CDR1 and CDR2 are MNHEY and SMNVEV (reference sequence). This CDR3 region has 15 residues. After removal of 2 bases from V and 5 bases from J, the junction contained 6 bases not matched to a gene. In DNA form, the CDR3 reads TGTGCCAGCAGTTTAGACGCGGGAGAGAACAATGAGCAGTTCTTC. It yields the protein CASSLDAGENNEQFF.

V gene TRBV19 combines with J gene TRBJ1-2; 10 nucleotides line up with TRBD1. Germline V gene lookup returns CDR1 LNHDA and CDR2 SQIVND (reference sequence). Losses at the gene ends were 6 bases for V and 2 bases for J; bases not matched to a gene: 9. CDR3 length: 16 residues. CDR3 protein: CASRTGGTSLNYGYTF. The DNA for the CDR3 is TGTGCCAGTAGGACAGGGGGCACGTCCCTGAACTATGGCTACACCTTC.

This clone was picked up a small number of times. The genes are TRBV2 and TRBJ2-5; 10 nucleotides line up with TRBD1. Germline assignment: CDR1 SNHLY and CDR2 FYNNEI. V lost 10 bases, J lost 4 bases, and 6 bases stayed unmatched. CDR3 size: 13 residues. The CDR3 reads CAISRTGGETQYF. The CDR3 DNA reads TGTGCCATCAGCAGGACAGGGGGAGAGACCCAGTACTTC.

This clone was seen a single time. The V call is TRBV15, the J call TRBJ2-3; TRBD2 matches 13 bases. CDR1 is LNHNV, CDR2 YYDKDF, per germline (reference sequence). J lost 3 bases, V lost 5 bases, and 5 bases had no gene match. This CDR3 is 16 amino acids long. This CDR3 reads CATSSGLAGATDTQYF. The DNA of the CDR3 is TGTGCCACCAGCTCTGGACTAGCGGGAGCGACAGATACGCAGTATTTT.

V usage is TRBV7-8 and J usage is TRBJ2-2, with D maybe TRBD2 (5 bases). The CDR3 extends over 16 amino acids. Looked up from germline, CDR1 is SGHVS and CDR2 is FQNEAQ. Trimming took off 4 bases at V and 2 bases at J, with 14 bases between the two ends. This CDR3 is CASSYRYGKNTGELFF. The CDR3 coding sequence is TGTGCCAGCAGCTATCGTTACGGGAAAAACACCGGGGAGCTGTTTTTT.

This clone came up once. The chain is built from TRBV2 and TRBJ1-2, with 7 bases lining up with TRBD1. The V and J ends lost 6 bases and 1 base, in that order; junction bases with no gene match: 5. Per germline, CDR1 SNHLY and CDR2 FYNNEI. The CDR3 extends over 14 amino acids. The CDR3 DNA reads TGTGCCAGCAGGCGGACAGGCGATAACTATGGCTACACCTTC. The encoded protein is CASRRTGDNYGYTF.

The chain recombines TRBV3-1 (or the pseudogene TRBV3-2) with TRBJ2-1, with TRBD2 matching 9 bases. This CDR3 is 16 amino acids long. Germline values: CDR1 LGHDT, CDR2 YNNKEL (reference sequence). Trimming at V came to 0 bases and at J to 5 bases, leaving 5 bases not matched to a gene. CDR3 nucleotides: TGTGCCAGCAGCCAAGAAAGCCTAGCGGGGAACAATGAGCAGTTCTTC. Protein sequence: CASSQESLAGNNEQFF.

The chain uses TRBV4-1 and TRBJ2-4, with TRBD2 as a possible D gene (5 bases). The V gene's germline CDR1 is MGHRA and CDR2 YSYEKL. The CDR3 totals 13 residues. V was pared by 3 bases and J by 8 bases, with 11 bases between. DNA of the CDR3: TGCGCCAGCAGCCAGGCGGGCGTAGACATTCAGTACTTC. This translates into CASSQAGVDIQYF.

This chain joins TRBV10-3 and TRBJ1-2; 7 bases are a match to TRBD1. V shed 10 bases, J shed 4 bases, and the junction held 18 bases outside the gene matches. CDR3 length equals 16 residues. CDR1 and CDR2 from the germline V gene are ENHRY and SYGVKD. This CDR3 reads CATGPERRGQGYGYTF. The CDR3 DNA reads TGTGCCACGGGACCTGAACGGAGGGGGCAGGGCTATGGCTACACCTTC.

The V call is TRBV19, the J call TRBJ2-1, with TRBD2 matching 13 bases. V trimming: 0 bases; J trimming: 5 bases; junction bases outside the gene matches: 4. The CDR3 totals 17 residues. The germline gives CDR1 LNHDA, CDR2 SQIVND (reference sequence). The CDR3 region is CASSIETSGGANNEQFF. CDR3 sequence (DNA): TGTGCCAGTAGTATAGAAACTAGCGGGGGGGCAAACAATGAGCAGTTCTTC.

The V call is TRBV28, the J call TRBJ1-3; unclear D gene. CDR1 and CDR2 (germline): MDHEN, SYDVKM. This CDR3 spans 13 amino acids. V lost 6 bases and J lost 1, with 7 bases in between. CDR3: CASRPGSGNTIYF. The CDR3 DNA follows: TGTGCCAGCAGACCGGGATCTGGAAACACCATATATTTT.

This clone was seen a few times. V and J are TRBV21-1 and TRBJ2-2; the D call of TRBD1 is as the table states it, not checked on the DNA. TRBV21-1 is termed a pseudogene. The CDR3 is 14 residues long. The CDR3 DNA reads as TGTGCCAGCATCGACAGGGACGAACACCGGGGAGCTGTTTTT. The encoded protein is CASIDRDEHRGAVF.

This clone showed up just a few times. V gene TRBV7-9 combines with J gene TRBJ2-2; TRBD1 aligns across 8 bases. The CDR3 is 16 residues long. CDR1 is SEHNR, CDR2 FQNEAQ, per germline (reference sequence). The V segment lost 5 bases and the J segment 1 base; nucleotides outside the gene matches: 6. The CDR3: CASSLRGRGNTGELFF. CDR3 sequence (DNA): TGTGCCAGCAGCCTCAGGGGGCGCGGGAACACCGGGGAGCTGTTTTTT.

This chain uses TRBV5-1 with TRBJ2-5, with 9 bases identical to TRBD2. Germline CDR1 is SGHRS and CDR2 is YFSETQ. The CDR3 is 16 amino acids. Unmatched junction bases numbered 12, after V lost 4 bases and J lost 5 bases. CDR3 DNA sequence: TGCGCCAGCAGCCTGGCCGGCGGGAGGGCCAGGGAGACCCAGTACTTC. This gives the protein CASSLAGGRARETQYF.

This clone was observed at least ten times. The chain combines TRBV28 with TRBJ1-5; D is unclear. Germline CDR1 is MDHEN and CDR2 is SYDVKM. The V end was cut by 5 bases, the J end by 2 bases, with 10 bases between. The CDR3 length is 14 residues. The chain's CDR3 is CASSPSRGNQPQHF. The CDR3 bases are TGTGCCAGCAGTCCCAGTCGGGGCAATCAGCCCCAGCATTTT. Complete variable domain (other parts from reference TRBV28 and TRBJ1-5): DVKVTQSSRYLVKRTGEKVFLECVQDMDHENMFWYRQDPGLGLRLIYFSYDVKMKEKGDIPEGYSVSREKKERFSLILESASTNQTSMYLCASSPSRGNQPQHFGDGTRLSIL.

J is TRBJ2-7 and V is TRBV5-1; the D gene is possibly TRBD1 (6 bases). The CDR3 has 14 residues. Germline V gives CDR1 SGHRS, CDR2 YFSETQ. V was trimmed by 2 bases and J by 3 bases, leaving 12 bases between them. The CDR3 nucleotides read TGCGCCAGCAGCTTTTATTCAGGGGACTACGAGCAGTACTTC. The encoded protein is CASSFYSGDYEQYF.

This chain links TRBV4-1 with TRBJ2-3, with 8 bases that match TRBD2. The CDR3 covers 15 residues. The ends lost 0 bases at V and 5 bases at J; junction bases unmatched: 4. CDR1 and CDR2 (germline): MGHRA, YSYEKL. CDR3 nucleotides: TGCGCCAGCAGCCAAGATGAGCGGGGGCAAGATACGCAGTATTTT. This translates into CASSQDERGQDTQYF.

This clone was detected many times. The chain uses TRBV6-5 and TRBJ2-7, with TRBD1 identical over 8 bases. The V segment lost 4 bases and the J segment 2 bases; nucleotides outside the gene matches: 7. The CDR3 extends over 15 amino acids. CDR1 is MNHEY and CDR2 is SVGAGI in the germline V gene. The CDR3 region is CASSSGTGSPYEQYF. CDR3 in DNA: TGTGCCAGCAGTTCCGGGACAGGTTCCCCCTACGAGCAGTACTTC.

The sample holds many counts of this clone. The J gene is TRBJ2-1, the V gene TRBV19, with D possibly being TRBD1 (6 bases). This CDR3 has 14 amino acids. Deletions cut 6 bases from V and 7 bases from J, with 16 bases between. The germline V gene encodes CDR1 LNHDA and CDR2 SQIVND (reference sequence). The CDR3 loop is CASRHNTGTNEQFF. The CDR3 nucleotides read TGTGCCAGTAGGCATAACACAGGGACGAATGAGCAGTTCTTC.

The rearrangement joins TRBV20-1 to TRBJ2-3; D remains ambiguous. CDR1 DFQATT and CDR2 SNEGSKA come from the germline V gene (reference sequence). CDR3 length: 11 amino acids. Trimming stripped 2 bases from V and 5 bases from J, with 5 bases between. CDR3: CSARFGDTQYF. CDR3 nucleotides: TGCAGTGCTAGATTCGGAGATACGCAGTATTTT.

This chain uses TRBV3-1 (or the pseudogene TRBV3-2) with TRBJ2-5; D is possibly TRBD1 (6 bases). The V and J ends lost 3 bases and 5 bases respectively, with 16 bases between them. In germline, CDR1 is LGHDT, CDR2 YNNKEL (reference sequence). The CDR3 contains 15 residues. This chain's CDR3 is CASSQLYQGMETQYF. Written as DNA, the CDR3 is TGTGCCAGCAGCCAGCTTTACCAGGGGATGGAGACCCAGTACTTC.

The chain recombines TRBV6-5 with TRBJ2-1; 8 bases align to TRBD1. The CDR3 is 14 residues long. The germline CDR1 and CDR2 sequences are MNHEY and SVGAGI. V gave up 7 bases and J gave up 3 bases; unmatched junction bases: 5. The DNA of the CDR3 is TGTGCCAGCACCCCTGGGACAGGCTACAATGAGCAGTTCTTC. It codes for CASTPGTGYNEQFF.

The V call is TRBV10-3, the J call TRBJ2-1; 15 nucleotides align to TRBD2. The CDR3 totals 14 residues. Germline-derived CDR1 and CDR2 are ENHRY and SYGVKD. V lost 11 bases and J lost 6; bases outside the gene matches: 5. In DNA, the CDR3 is TGTGCCGTGGGGACTAGCGGGGGGAGCAATGAGCAGTTCTTC. This encodes CAVGTSGGSNEQFF.